This T cell receptor (beta chain) stems from a study of shared clonotypes between healthy human individuals. Positive CCR7 selection of CD45RO-negative cells yielded the naive CD8 cells, and terminally differentiated effector memory CD45RA+ cells were excluded. J lost 5 bases, V lost 6 bases, and 13 bases had no gene match. The CDR3 runs 17 residues. Germline loops: CDR1 MDHEN, CDR2 SYDVKM. Assay: immunoSEQ multiplex PCR; the TCRdb copy retains only in-frame clones and omits some. Among about 2 million clones listed, roughly 95% were seen once. Comments on this clone: Other nucleotide sequences from this sample produce the same CDR3.

This chain joins TRBV28 and TRBJ2-5; TRBD2 matches 12 bases. The clonotype comes from a man between 18 and 29 years old in good health. The sample taken for sequencing was naive CD8+ T cells sorted from blood. The CDR3 reads CASSPEGLAGGRETQYF. The CDR3 DNA follows: TGTGCCAGCAGCCCGGAGGGGCTAGCGGGGGGGCGTGAGACCCAGTACTTC.